The clone carrying this TCR beta chain was observed at least ten times. Its antigen is not identified. The data were obtained in a study of blood T cells in healthy people across ages. Study in general: When template switching was applied, about one barcoded beta molecule was captured per two T cells. Findings and limits, study-wide: In older individuals, TCR beta diversity per million T cells was lower, falling roughly linearly with age. Nothing was known about donor CMV status, and this possibly confounded expanded clonotype changes.

The use of a sample-barcoded 5' primer and a J-beta primer mix characterized a second PCR of roughly 6 to 12 cycles. TCRdb processed the 5' RACE reads anew with MiXCR; each CDR3 protein has one entry. Here the sample spans 780,000 or so distinct CDR3 sequences, 56% being singletons. The germline V gene has CDR1 LNHNV and CDR2 YYDKDF (reference sequence). V dropped 3 bases and J dropped 1; count of bases not matched to a gene: 2. This CDR3 is 15 amino acids long. The source material was blood. The chain couples TRBV15 to TRBJ2-3, with 9 bases aligning to TRBD2. The sequence came from a man in his forties in good health. This CDR3 is CATSSERGGTDTQYF. CDR3 in DNA: TGTGCCACCAGCAGTGAGCGGGGGGGCACAGATACGCAGTATTTT. The whole variable domain, remainder taken from reference TRBV15 and TRBJ2-3, is DAMVIQNPRYQVTQFGKPVTLSCSQTLNHNVMYWYQQKSSQAPKLLFHYYDKDFNNEADTPDNFQSRRPNTSFCFLDIRSPGLGDTAMYLCATSSERGGTDTQYFGPGTRLTVL.